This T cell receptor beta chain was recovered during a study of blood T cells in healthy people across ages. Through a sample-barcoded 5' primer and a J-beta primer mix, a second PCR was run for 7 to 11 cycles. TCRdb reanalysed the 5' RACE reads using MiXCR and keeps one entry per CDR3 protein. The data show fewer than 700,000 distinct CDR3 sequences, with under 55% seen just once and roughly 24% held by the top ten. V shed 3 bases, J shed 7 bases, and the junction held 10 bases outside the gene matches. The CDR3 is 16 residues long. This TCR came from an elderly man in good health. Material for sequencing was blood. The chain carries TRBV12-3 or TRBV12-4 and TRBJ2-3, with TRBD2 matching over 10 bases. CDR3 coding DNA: TGTGCCAGCAGTTTGGCCGGGACTAGCGTCCGTAATACGCAGTATTTT. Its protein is CASSLAGTSVRNTQYF.